This T cell receptor beta chain was identified in a study of blood T cell repertoires in COVID-19. Per the authors' pipeline: Amplification of reference gene primers was used by the study to estimate nucleated cell counts. TCRdb's copy holds only in-frame clones and misses some; the assay was immunoSEQ multiplex PCR. For V, J and clone size, that table is used; D and trimming come from the DNA. The repertoire includes 55,000 to 80,000 clones, 81% of them detected once, and around 0.91% sits in the top ten. The clonotype comes from a woman aged 70-85 years with acute or convalescent COVID-19. Sequencing was carried out using peripheral blood.

CDR3 nucleotide sequence: TGTGCCAGCAGCTTGCGGTTGAACACTGAAGCTTTCTTT. Translated, it gives CASSLRLNTEAFF. The chain combines TRBV5-5 with TRBJ1-1, with D hard to call. V lost 1 base and J 0 bases, leaving 4 bases between the germline ends. The CDR3 sequence is 13 residues long. Germline CDR1 and CDR2: SGHKS and YYEKEE (reference sequence).